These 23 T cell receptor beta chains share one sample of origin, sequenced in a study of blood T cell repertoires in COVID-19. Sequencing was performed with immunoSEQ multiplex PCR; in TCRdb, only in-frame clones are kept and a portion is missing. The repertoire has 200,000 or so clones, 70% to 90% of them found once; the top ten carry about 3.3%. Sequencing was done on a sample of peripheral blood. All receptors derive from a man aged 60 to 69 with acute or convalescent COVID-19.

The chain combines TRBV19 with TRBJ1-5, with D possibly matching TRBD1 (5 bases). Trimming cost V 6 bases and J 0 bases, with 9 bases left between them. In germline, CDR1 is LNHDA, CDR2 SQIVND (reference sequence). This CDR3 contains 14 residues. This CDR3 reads CASRVTASNQPQHF. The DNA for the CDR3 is TGTGCCAGTAGAGTGACAGCTAGCAATCAGCCCCAGCATTTT.

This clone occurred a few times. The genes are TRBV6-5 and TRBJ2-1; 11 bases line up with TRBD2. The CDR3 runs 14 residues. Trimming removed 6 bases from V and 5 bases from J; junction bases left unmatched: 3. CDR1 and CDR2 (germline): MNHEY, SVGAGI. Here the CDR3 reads CASRLAGANNEQFF. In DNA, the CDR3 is TGTGCCAGCAGACTAGCGGGGGCGAACAATGAGCAGTTCTTC.

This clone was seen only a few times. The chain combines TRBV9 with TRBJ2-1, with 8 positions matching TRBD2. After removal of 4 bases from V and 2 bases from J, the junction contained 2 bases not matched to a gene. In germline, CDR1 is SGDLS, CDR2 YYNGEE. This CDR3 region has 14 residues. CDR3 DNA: TGTGCCAGCAGCATTAGCGGGACCTACAATGAGCAGTTCTTC. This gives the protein CASSISGTYNEQFF.

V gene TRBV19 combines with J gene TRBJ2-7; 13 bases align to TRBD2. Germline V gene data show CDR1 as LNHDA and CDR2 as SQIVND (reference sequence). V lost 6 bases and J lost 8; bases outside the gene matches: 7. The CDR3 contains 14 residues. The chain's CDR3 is CASRGLAGSSQQYF. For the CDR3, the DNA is TGTGCCAGTAGGGGACTAGCGGGATCCTCCCAGCAGTACTTC.

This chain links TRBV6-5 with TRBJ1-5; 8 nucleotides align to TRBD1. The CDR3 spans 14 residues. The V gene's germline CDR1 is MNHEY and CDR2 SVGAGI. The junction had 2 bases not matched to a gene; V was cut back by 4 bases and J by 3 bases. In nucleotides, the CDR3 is TGTGCCAGCAGTTCGACAGGGGCCAATCAGCCCCAGCATTTT. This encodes CASSSTGANQPQHF.

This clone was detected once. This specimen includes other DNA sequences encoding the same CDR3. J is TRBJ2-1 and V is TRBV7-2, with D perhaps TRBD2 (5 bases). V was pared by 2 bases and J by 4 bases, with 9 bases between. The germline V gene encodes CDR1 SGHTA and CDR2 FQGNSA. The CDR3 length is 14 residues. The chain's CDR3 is CASSLSLAYNEQFF. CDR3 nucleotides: TGTGCCAGCAGCTTAAGTTTAGCGTACAATGAGCAGTTCTTC.

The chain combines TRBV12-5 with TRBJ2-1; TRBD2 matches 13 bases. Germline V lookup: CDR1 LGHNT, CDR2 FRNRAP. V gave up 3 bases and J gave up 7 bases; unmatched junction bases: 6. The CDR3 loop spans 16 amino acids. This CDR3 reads CASGFGLAGAGNEQFF. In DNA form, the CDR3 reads TGTGCTAGTGGTTTCGGACTAGCGGGAGCCGGGAATGAGCAGTTCTTC.

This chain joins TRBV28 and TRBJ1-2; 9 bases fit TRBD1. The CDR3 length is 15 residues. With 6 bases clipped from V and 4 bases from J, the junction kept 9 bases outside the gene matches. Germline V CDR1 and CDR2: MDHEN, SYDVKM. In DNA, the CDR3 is TGTGCCAGCAGAAAACAACAGGGGGCTGGCTATGGCTACACCTTC. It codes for CASRKQQGAGYGYTF.

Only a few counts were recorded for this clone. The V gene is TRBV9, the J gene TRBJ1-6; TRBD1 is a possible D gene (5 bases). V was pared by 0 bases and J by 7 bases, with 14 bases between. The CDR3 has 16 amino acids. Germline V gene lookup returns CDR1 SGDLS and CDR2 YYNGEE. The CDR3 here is CASSVGWGARNSPLHF. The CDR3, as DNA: TGTGCCAGCAGCGTAGGATGGGGCGCAAGGAATTCACCCCTCCACTTT.

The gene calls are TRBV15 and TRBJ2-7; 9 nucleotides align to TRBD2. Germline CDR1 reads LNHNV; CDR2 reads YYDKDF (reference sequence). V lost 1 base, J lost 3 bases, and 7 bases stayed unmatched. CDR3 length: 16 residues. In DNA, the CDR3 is TGTGCCACCAGCAGAGCCTCCGGGACTAGCCGCTACGAGCAGTACTTC. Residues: CATSRASGTSRYEQYF.

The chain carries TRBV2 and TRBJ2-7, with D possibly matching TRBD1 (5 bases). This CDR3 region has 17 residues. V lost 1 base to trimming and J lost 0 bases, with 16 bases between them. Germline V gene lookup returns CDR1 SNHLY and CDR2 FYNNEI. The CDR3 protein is CASSEGWPGLSSYEQYF. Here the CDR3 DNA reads TGTGCCAGCAGTGAAGGGTGGCCAGGGCTGAGCTCCTACGAGCAGTACTTC.

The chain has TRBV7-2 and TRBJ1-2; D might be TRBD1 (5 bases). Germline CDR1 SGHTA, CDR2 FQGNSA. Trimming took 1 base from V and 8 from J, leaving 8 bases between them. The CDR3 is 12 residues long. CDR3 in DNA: TGTGCCAGCAGCTTAGAGGCAGGGGGCTACACCTTC. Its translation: CASSLEAGGYTF.

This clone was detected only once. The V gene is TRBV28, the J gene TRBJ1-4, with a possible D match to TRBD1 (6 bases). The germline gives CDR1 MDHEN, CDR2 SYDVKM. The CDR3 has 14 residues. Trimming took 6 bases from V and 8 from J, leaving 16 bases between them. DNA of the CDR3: TGTGCCAGCAGAACAGGGTCTTTGAACGAAAAACTGTTTTTT. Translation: CASRTGSLNEKLFF.

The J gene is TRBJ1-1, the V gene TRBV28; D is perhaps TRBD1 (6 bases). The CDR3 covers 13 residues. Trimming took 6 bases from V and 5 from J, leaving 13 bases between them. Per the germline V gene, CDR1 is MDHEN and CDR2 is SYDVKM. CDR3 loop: CASRLRGFTEAFF. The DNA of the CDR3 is TGTGCCAGCAGGCTCAGGGGATTTACTGAAGCTTTCTTT.

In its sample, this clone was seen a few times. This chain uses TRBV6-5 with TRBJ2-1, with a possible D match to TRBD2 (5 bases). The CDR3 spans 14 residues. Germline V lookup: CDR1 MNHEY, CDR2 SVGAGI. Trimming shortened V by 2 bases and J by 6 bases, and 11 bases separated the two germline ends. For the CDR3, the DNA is TGTGCCAGCAGTTACCGGGGTCTCGTCAATGAGCAGTTCTTC. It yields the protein CASSYRGLVNEQFF.

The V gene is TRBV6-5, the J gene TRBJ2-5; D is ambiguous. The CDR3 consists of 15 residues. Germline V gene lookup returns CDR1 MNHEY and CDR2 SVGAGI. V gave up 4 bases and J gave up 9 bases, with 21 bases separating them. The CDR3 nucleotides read TGTGCCAGCAGTTCAAACTGGTACGCCCGGTTCGCCCAGTACTTC. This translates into CASSSNWYARFAQYF.

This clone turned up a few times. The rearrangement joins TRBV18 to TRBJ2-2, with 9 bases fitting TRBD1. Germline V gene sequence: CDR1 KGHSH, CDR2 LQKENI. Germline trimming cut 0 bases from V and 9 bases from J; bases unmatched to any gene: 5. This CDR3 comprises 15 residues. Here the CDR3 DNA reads TGTGCCAGCTCACCACCGGGACAGGGAAACCGGGAGCTGTTTTTT. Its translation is CASSPPGQGNRELFF.

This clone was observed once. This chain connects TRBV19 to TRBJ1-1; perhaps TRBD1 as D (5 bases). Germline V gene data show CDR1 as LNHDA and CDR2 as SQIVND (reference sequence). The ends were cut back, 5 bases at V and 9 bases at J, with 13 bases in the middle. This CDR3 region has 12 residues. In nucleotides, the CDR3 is TGTGCCAGTAGTCCAATCAGGGAAAAAGCTTTCTTT. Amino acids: CASSPIREKAFF.

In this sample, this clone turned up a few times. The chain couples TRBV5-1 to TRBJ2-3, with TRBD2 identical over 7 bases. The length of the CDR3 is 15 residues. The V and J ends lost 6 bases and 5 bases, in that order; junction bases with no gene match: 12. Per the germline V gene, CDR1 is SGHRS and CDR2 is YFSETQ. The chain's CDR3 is CASKEGGLSGDTQYF. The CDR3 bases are TGCGCCAGCAAGGAGGGAGGGCTGAGCGGAGATACGCAGTATTTT.

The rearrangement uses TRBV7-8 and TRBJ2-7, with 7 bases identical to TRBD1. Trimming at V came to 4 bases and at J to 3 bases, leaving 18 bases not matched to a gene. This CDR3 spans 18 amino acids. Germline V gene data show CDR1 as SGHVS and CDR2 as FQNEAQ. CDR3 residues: CASSSDRVARILIYEQYF. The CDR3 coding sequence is TGTGCCAGCAGCTCCGACAGGGTTGCCCGTATTTTAATCTACGAGCAGTACTTC.

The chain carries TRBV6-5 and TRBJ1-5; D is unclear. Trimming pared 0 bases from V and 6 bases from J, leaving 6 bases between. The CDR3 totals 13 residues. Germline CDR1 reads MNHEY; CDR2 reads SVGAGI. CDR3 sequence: CASSYSISQPQHF. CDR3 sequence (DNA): TGTGCCAGCAGTTACTCGATCAGTCAGCCCCAGCATTTT.

This CDR3 is CASSRGYEQYF. As DNA, the CDR3 is TGTGCCAGCAGCAGAGGCTACGAGCAGTACTTC. The chain links TRBV7-2 to TRBJ2-7; D is unclear. Trimming cost V 5 bases and J 3 bases, with 5 bases left between them. Germline V gene sequence: CDR1 SGHTA, CDR2 FQGNSA. CDR3 length: 11 amino acids.

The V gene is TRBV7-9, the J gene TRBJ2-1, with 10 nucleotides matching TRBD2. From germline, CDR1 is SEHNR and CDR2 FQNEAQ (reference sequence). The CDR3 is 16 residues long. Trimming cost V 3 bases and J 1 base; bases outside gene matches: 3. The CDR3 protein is CASSFVLAGSYNEQFF. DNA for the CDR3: TGTGCCAGCAGCTTTGTACTAGCGGGGTCCTACAATGAGCAGTTCTTC.